This TCR beta chain originates from a study of blood T cells in healthy people across ages. At the level of the study: Template switching captured about one barcoded beta molecule per two T cells.

The authors drew 8 to 10 milliliters of peripheral blood from each donor. A minimum of 6.5 million PBMCs was isolated per sample. The CDR3 sequence is 19 residues long. The use of a sample-barcoded 5' primer and a J-beta primer mix characterized a second PCR of about 6 to 12 cycles. TCRdb used MiXCR to reprocess the 5' RACE reads, holding one entry per CDR3 protein. There are 1.2 million to 1.5 million distinct CDR3 sequences in the sample; roughly 40% occur only once, and around 8% lies in the top ten. Specimen: blood. The sequence was obtained from a woman between 18 and 29 years old in good health. The chain is built from TRBV21-1 and TRBJ2-2; TRBD1, the D gene given by the table, was not confirmed from the DNA. TRBV21-1 is a recognized pseudogene. The CDR3 nucleotides are TGTGCCAGCAGCGGTTGGTGCGCGTGTAGGCCAGGGGGCACCGGGGAGCTGTTTTTT. This gives the protein CASSGWCACRPGGTGELFF.